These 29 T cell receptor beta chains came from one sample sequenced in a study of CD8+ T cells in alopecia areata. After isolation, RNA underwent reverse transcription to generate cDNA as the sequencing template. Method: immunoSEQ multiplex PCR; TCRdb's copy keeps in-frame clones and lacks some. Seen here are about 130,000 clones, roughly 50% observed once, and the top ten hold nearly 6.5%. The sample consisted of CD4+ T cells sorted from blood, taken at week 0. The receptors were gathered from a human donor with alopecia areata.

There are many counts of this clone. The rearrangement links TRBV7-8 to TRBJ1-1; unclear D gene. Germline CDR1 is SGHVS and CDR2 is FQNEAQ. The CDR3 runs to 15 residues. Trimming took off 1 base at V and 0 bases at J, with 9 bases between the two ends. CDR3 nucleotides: TGTGCCAGCAGCTTAGTGGGCAGCATGAACACTGAAGCTTTCTTT. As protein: CASSLVGSMNTEAFF.

The CDR3 region has the DNA TGTGCCAGCAGCCATAACTCGGGGGTCGAGACCCAGTACTTC. This translates into CASSHNSGVETQYF. V is TRBV6-5 and J is TRBJ2-5; tentatively, D is TRBD2 (6 bases). This CDR3 contains 14 residues. The germline V and J ends were trimmed by 6 bases and 5 bases, with 16 bases remaining between them. The germline V gene encodes CDR1 MNHEY and CDR2 SVGAGI.

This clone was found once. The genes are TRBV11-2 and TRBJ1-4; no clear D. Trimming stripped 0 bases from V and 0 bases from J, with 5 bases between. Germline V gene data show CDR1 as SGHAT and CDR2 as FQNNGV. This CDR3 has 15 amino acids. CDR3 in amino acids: CASSLERATNEKLFF. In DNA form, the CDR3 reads TGTGCCAGCAGCTTAGAAAGGGCAACTAATGAAAAACTGTTTTTT.

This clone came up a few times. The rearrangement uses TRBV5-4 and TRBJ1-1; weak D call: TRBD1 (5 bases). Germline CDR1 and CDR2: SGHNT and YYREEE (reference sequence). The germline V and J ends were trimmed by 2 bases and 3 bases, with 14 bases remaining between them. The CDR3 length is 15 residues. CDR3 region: CASSLLQQGHTEAFF. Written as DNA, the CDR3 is TGTGCCAGCAGCTTACTGCAGCAGGGCCACACTGAAGCTTTCTTT.

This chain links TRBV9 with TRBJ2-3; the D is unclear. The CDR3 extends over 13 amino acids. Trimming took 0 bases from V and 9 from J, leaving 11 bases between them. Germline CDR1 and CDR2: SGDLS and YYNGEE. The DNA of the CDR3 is TGTGCCAGCAGCGTAGATGGTGAAGGGACGCAGTATTTT. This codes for CASSVDGEGTQYF.

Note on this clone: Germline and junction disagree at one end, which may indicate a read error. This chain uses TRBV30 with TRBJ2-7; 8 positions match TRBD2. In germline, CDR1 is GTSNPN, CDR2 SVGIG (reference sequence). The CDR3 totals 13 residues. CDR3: CAWSVGLAGARGF. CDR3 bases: TGTGCCTGGAGTGTAGGACTAGCCGGGGCAAGGGGCTTC. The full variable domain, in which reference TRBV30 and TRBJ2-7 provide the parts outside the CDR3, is SQTIHQWPATLVQPVGSPLSLECTVEGTSNPNLYWYRQAAGRGLQLLFYSVGIGQISSEVPQNLSASRPQDRQFILSSKKLLLSDSGFYLCAWSVGLAGARGFGPGTRLTVT.

CDR3 protein: CSVGDQFNTEAFF. The DNA of the CDR3 is TGCAGCGTTGGGGACCAATTTAACACTGAAGCTTTCTTT. The J gene is TRBJ1-1, the V gene TRBV29-1; D is possibly TRBD1 (5 bases). Trimming took off 4 bases at V and 2 bases at J, with 11 bases between the two ends. CDR1 and CDR2 from the germline V gene are SQVTM and ANQGSEA. This CDR3 is built from 13 residues.

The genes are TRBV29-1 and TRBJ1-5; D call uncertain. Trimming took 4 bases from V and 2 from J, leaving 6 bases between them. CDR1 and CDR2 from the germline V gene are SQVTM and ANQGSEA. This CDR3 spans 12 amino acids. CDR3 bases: TGCAGCGTTGGGTATGGCAATCAGCCCCAGCATTTT. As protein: CSVGYGNQPQHF.

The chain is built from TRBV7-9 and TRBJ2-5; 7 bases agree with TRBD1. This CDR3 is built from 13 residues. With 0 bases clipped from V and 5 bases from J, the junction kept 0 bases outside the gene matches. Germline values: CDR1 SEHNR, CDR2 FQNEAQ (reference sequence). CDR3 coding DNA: TGTGCCAGCAGCTTAGCACAGGGGGAGACCCAGTACTTC. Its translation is CASSLAQGETQYF.

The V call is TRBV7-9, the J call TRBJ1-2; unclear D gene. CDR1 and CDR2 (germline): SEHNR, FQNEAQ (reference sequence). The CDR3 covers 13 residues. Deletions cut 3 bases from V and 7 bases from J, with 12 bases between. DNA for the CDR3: TGTGCCAGCAGCTTCAGTTCTCTCGGTGGCTACACCTTC. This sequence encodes CASSFSSLGGYTF.

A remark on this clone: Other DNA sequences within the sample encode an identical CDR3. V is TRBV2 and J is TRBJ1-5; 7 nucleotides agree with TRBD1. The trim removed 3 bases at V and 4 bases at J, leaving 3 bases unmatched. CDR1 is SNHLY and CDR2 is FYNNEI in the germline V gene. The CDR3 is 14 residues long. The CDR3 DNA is TGTGCCAGCAGTGACCGGGACAGTAATCAGCCCCAGCATTTT. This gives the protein CASSDRDSNQPQHF.

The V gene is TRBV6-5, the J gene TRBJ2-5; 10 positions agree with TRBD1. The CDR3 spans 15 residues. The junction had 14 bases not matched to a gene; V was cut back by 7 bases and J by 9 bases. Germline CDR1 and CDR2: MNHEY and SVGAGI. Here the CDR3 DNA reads TGTGCCAGCACAATAGGGACAGGGGCCTCTGCAGCCCAGTACTTC. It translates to CASTIGTGASAAQYF.

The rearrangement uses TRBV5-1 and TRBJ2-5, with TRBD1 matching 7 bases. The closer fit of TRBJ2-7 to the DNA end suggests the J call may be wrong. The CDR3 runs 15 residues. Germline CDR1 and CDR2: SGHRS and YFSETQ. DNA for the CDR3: TGCGCCAGCAGCTCAACCTACAGGGGTAGGTACGAGCAGTACTTC. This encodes CASSSTYRGRYEQYF.

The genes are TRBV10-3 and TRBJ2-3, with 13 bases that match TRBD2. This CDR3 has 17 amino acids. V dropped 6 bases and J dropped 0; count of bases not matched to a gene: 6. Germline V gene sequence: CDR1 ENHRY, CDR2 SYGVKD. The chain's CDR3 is CAIRSSGLAGSTDTQYF. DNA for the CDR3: TGTGCCATCAGATCCTCGGGACTAGCGGGGAGCACAGATACGCAGTATTTT.

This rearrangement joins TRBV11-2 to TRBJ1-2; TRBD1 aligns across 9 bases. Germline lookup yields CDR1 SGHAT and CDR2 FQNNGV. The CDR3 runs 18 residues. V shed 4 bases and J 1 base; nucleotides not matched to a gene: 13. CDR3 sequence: CASSSFPGTGTDNYGYTF. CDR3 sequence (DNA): TGTGCCAGCAGCTCTTTCCCCGGGACAGGGACCGATAACTATGGCTACACCTTC. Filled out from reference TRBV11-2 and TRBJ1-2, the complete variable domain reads EAGVAQSPRYKIIEKRQSVAFWCNPISGHATLYWYQQILGQGPKLLIQFQNNGVVDDSQLPKDRFSAERLKGVDSTLKIQPAKLEDSAVYLCASSSFPGTGTDNYGYTFGSGTRLTVV.

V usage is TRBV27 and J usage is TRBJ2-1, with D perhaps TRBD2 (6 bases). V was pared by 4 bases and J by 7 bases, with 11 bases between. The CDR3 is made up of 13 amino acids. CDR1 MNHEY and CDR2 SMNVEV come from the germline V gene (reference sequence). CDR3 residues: CASSYLEGNEQFF. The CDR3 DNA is TGTGCCAGCAGTTACTTGGAGGGGAATGAGCAGTTCTTC.

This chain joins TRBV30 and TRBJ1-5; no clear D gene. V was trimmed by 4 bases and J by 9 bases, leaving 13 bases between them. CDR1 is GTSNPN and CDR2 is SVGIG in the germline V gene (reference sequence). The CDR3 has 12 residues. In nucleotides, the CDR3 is TGTGCCTGGAACAGCCCAGGAGGGCCCCAGCATTTT. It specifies CAWNSPGGPQHF.

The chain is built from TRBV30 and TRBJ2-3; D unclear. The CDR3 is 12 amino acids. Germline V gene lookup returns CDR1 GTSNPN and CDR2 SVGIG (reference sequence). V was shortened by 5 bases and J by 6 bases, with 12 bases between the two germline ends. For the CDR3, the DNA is TGTGCCTGGGACCTACCCAGGGATACGCAGTATTTT. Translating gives CAWDLPRDTQYF.

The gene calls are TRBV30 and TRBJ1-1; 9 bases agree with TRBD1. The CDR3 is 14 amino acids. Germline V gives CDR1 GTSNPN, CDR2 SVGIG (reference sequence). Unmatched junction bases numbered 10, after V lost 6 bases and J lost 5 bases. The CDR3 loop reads CACSNRGRRTEAFF. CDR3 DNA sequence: TGTGCCTGTAGCAACAGGGGGCGACGGACTGAAGCTTTCTTT. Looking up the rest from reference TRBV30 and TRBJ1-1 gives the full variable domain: SQTIHQWPATLVQPVGSPLSLECTVEGTSNPNLYWYRQAAGRGLQLLFYSVGIGQISSEVPQNLSASRPQDRQFILSSKKLLLSDSGFYLCACSNRGRRTEAFFGQGTRLTVV.

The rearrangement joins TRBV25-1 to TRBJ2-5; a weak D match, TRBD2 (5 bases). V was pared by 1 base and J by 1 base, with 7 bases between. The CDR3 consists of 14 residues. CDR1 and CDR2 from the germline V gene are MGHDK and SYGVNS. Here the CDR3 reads CASSESGVQETQYF. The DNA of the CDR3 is TGTGCCAGCAGTGAATCCGGGGTCCAAGAGACCCAGTACTTC.

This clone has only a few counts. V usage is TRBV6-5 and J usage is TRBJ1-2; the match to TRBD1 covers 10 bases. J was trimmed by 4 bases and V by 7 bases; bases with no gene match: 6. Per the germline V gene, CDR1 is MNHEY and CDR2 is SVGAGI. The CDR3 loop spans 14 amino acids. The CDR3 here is CASTRTGGGYGYTF. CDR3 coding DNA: TGTGCCAGCACCCGGACAGGGGGAGGCTATGGCTACACCTTC.

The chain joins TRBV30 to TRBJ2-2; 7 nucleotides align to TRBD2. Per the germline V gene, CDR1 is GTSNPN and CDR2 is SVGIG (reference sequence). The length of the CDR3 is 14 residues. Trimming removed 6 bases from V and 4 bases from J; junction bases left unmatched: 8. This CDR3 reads CACSGTTLTGELFF. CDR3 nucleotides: TGTGCCTGTTCCGGGACTACCCTCACCGGGGAGCTGTTTTTT. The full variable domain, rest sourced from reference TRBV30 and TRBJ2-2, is SQTIHQWPATLVQPVGSPLSLECTVEGTSNPNLYWYRQAAGRGLQLLFYSVGIGQISSEVPQNLSASRPQDRQFILSSKKLLLSDSGFYLCACSGTTLTGELFFGEGSRLTVL.

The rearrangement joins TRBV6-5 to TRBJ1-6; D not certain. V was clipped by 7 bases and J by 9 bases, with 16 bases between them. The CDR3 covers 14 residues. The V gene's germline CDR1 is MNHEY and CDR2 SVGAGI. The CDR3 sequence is CASTKAPKGSPLHF. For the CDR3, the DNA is TGTGCCAGCACCAAGGCCCCAAAGGGTTCACCCCTCCACTTT.

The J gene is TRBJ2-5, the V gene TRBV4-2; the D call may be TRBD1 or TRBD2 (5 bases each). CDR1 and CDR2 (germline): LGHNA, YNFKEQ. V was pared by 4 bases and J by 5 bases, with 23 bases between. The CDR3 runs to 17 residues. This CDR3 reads CASSPRQGVSRSETQYF. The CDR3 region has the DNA TGTGCCAGCAGCCCACGTCAGGGAGTATCTCGGTCCGAGACCCAGTACTTC.

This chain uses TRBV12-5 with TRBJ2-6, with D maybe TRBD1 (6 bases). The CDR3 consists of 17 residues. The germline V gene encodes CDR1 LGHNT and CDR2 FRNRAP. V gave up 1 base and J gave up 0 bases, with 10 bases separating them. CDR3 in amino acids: CASGLGTASSGANVLTF. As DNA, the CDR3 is TGTGCTAGTGGTTTGGGGACAGCCAGCTCTGGGGCCAACGTCCTGACTTTC. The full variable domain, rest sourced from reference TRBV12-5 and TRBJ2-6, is DARVTQTPRHKVTEMGQEVTMRCQPILGHNTVFWYRQTMMQGLELLAYFRNRAPLDDSGMPKDRFSAEMPDATLATLKIQPSEPRDSAVYFCASGLGTASSGANVLTFGAGSRLTVL.

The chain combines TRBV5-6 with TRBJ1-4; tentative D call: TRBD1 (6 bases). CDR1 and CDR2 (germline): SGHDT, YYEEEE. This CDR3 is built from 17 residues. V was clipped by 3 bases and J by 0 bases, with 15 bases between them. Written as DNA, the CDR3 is TGTGCCAGCAGCTGGGGGCCGACCGCTTCAACTAATGAAAAACTGTTTTTT. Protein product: CASSWGPTASTNEKLFF.

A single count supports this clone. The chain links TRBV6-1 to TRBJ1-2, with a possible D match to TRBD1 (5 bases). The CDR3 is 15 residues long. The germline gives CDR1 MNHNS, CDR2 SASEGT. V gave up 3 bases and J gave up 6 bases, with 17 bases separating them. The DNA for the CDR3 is TGTGCCAGCAGTGAGGTTGGGCAGGGATACAATGGCTACACCTTC. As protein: CASSEVGQGYNGYTF.

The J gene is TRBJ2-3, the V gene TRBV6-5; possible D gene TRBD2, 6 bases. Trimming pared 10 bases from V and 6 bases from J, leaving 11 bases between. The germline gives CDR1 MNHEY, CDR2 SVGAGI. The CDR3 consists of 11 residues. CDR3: CAIDAGDTQYF. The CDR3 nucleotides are TGTGCCATCGACGCGGGGGATACGCAGTATTTT.

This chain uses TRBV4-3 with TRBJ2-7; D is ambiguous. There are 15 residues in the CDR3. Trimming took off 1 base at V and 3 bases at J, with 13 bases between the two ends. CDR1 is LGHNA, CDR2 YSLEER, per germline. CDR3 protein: CASSQVLGGNYEQYF. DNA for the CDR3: TGCGCCAGCAGCCAAGTATTGGGCGGAAACTACGAGCAGTACTTC.